The rows below give T cell receptor beta chains drawn from one sample of a study of blood T cell repertoires in COVID-19. Clones were sequenced by immunoSEQ multiplex PCR, and TCRdb holds only the in-frame ones, with some missing. The data hold tens of thousands of clones, with approximately 80% observed a single time. The specimen sequenced was peripheral blood. These receptors came from a man between 70 and 80 years old with COVID-19, enrolled during active disease. Each CDR3 is given with its conserved first and last residue. A D gene is named only where the DNA matches it firmly. The listing skips clone size in some rows; elsewhere it reads once, few, many or a size class.

TRBV2	few	TRBJ2-1	TRBD2	CASSELAGVPNEQFF	TGTGCCAGCAGTGAACTAGCGGGAGTCCCCAATGAGCAGTTCTTC
TRBV30	-	TRBJ2-2	TRBD1	CAWNRGAHTGELFF	TGTGCCTGGAACAGGGGAGCGCACACCGGGGAGCTGTTTTTT
TRBV7-9	-	TRBJ2-5	TRBD2	CASSLEGGSGQETQYF	TGTGCCAGCAGCTTAGAAGGCGGTAGCGGGCAAGAGACCCAGTACTTC
TRBV6-4	few	TRBJ1-4	TRBD1	CASSDAGTALNEKLFF	TGTGCCAGCAGTGACGCAGGGACAGCGTTAAATGAAAAACTGTTTTTT
TRBV6-5	-	TRBJ1-2	-	CASSYSFEHSYGYTF	TGTGCCAGCAGTTACTCCTTCGAGCATAGCTATGGCTACACCTTC
TRBV24-1	-	TRBJ2-1	TRBD1	CATSDSRQGAIQQFF	TGTGCCACCAGTGATTCCCGACAGGGAGCTATTCAGCAGTTCTTC
TRBV20-1	-	TRBJ2-1	-	CSLLRSNEQFF	TGCAGTCTGCTGAGGAGTAATGAGCAGTTCTTC
TRBV7-9	-	TRBJ2-2	-	CASSLAGAIGELFF	TGTGCCAGCAGCTTAGCGGGGGCTATCGGGGAGCTGTTTTTT
TRBV7-8	few	TRBJ1-2	TRBD1	CASSRRDRSNYGYTF	TGTGCCAGCAGCCGTCGGGACAGATCTAACTATGGCTACACCTTC
TRBV24-1	few	TRBJ2-7	TRBD1	CATSESGQVGQYF	TGTGCCACCAGTGAAAGCGGACAGGTGGGGCAGTACTTC
TRBV18	once	TRBJ2-5	TRBD2	CASSLFLTGTSGRQTQYF	TGTGCCAGCTCACTTTTTCTTACCGGGACTAGCGGGAGACAGACCCAGTACTTC
TRBV9	once	TRBJ1-2	-	CASSVEPRRDYGYTF	TGTGCCAGCAGCGTAGAACCCCGGAGAGACTATGGCTACACCTTC
TRBV28	-	TRBJ2-7	TRBD1	CASSLATGTGVHEQYF	TGTGCCAGCAGTCTGGCCACCGGGACAGGGGTGCACGAGCAGTACTTC
TRBV6-1	-	TRBJ2-5	TRBD2	CASSEGLAKAAQYF	TGTGCCAGCAGTGAGGGACTAGCGAAGGCGGCCCAGTACTTC
TRBV5-6	-	TRBJ2-5	-	CASSLGWSYQETQYF	TGTGCCAGCAGCTTGGGATGGAGTTACCAAGAGACCCAGTACTTC
TRBV7-2	-	TRBJ2-3	TRBD2	CASSSPLAGGLPDTQYF	TGTGCCAGCAGCTCGCCACTAGCGGGGGGGCTTCCAGATACGCAGTATTTT
TRBV29-1	-	TRBJ2-3	TRBD2	CSVEGLAGGDTQYF	TGCAGCGTTGAAGGACTAGCGGGAGGGGATACGCAGTATTTT
TRBV7-9	-	TRBJ2-3	TRBD1	CASSLEGQGTDTQYF	TGTGCCAGCAGCTTAGAGGGACAGGGGACAGATACGCAGTATTTT
TRBV7-8	-	TRBJ2-7	-	CASSFFPSSYEQYF	TGTGCCAGCAGCTTTTTTCCCAGCTCCTACGAGCAGTACTTC
TRBV4-2	-	TRBJ1-2	-	CASSQDWGGANYGYTF	TGTGCCAGCAGCCAAGACTGGGGGGGCGCAAACTATGGCTACACCTTC
TRBV19	-	TRBJ2-2	-	CASSAGIRTGELFF	TGTGCCAGTAGCGCCGGGATCCGCACCGGGGAGCTGTTTTTT
TRBV19	-	TRBJ2-2	TRBD2	CASSIGGGAVTGELFF	TGTGCCAGTAGTATTGGCGGGGGGGCCGTCACCGGGGAGCTGTTTTTT
TRBV20-1	-	TRBJ1-2	-	CSASKVSGYGYTF	TGCAGTGCTAGTAAGGTTTCAGGCTATGGCTACACCTTC
TRBV5-6	-	TRBJ2-3	-	CASSLDSPSQYF	TGTGCCAGCAGCTTGGACAGCCCATCACAGTATTTT
TRBV6-5	-	TRBJ2-1	-	CASSSFSYNEQFF	TGTGCCAGCAGTTCCTTCAGCTACAATGAGCAGTTCTTC
TRBV7-3	-	TRBJ2-3	TRBD2	CASSWGSSGGTDTQYF	TGTGCCAGCAGCTGGGGGTCCAGCGGGGGCACAGATACGCAGTATTTT
TRBV30	few	TRBJ1-5	-	CAWSALGPQHF	TGTGCCTGGAGCGCCCTAGGGCCCCAGCATTTT
TRBV11-2	-	TRBJ2-1	TRBD2	CASSLAASGANEQFF	TGTGCCAGCAGCTTAGCTGCTAGCGGGGCCAATGAGCAGTTCTTC